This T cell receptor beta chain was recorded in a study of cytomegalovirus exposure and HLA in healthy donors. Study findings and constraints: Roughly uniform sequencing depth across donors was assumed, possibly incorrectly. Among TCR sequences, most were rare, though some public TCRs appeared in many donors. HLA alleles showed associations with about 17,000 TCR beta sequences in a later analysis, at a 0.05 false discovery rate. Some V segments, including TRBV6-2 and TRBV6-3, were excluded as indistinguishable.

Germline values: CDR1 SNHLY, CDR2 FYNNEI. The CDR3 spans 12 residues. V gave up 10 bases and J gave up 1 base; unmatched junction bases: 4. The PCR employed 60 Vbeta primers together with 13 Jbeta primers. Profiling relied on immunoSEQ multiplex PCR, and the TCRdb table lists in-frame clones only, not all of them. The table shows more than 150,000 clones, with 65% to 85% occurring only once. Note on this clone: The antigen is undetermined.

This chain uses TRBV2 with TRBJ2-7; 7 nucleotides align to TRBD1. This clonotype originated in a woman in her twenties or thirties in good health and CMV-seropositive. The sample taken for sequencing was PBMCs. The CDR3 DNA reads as TGTGCCACCGGACAGGATTCCTACGAGCAGTACTTC. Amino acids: CATGQDSYEQYF.